A selection of T cell receptor beta chains follows, all from one sample in a study of naive and memory T cell subsets. Each CDR3 protein gets one entry after TCRdb re-called the 5' RACE reads with MiXCR. The sample includes more than 55,000 distinct CDR3 sequences, less than 10% seen only once; the top ten take more than 7.5%. The source of these receptors is a female donor in good health. Both conserved end residues are part of each CDR3. The D gene is left open where the match is weak. Clone size is given for some rows only: seen once, a few or many times, or a class if the clone is expanded.

len	abundance	v_gene	j_gene	d_gene	CDR3nt	CDR3aa
13	many	TRBV19	TRBJ1-1	.	TGTGCCAGTAAAGGGGTTGGGAACACTGAAGCTTTCTTT	CASKGVGNTEAFF
17	.	TRBV4-3	TRBJ2-3	TRBD2	TGCGCCAGCAGCCAAGAGGGCGGCGGGGGGGCCACAGATACGCAGTATTTT	CASSQEGGGGATDTQYF
13	few	TRBV24-1	TRBJ2-1	.	TGTGCCACCAGTGCCGCAGACAGCAATGAGCAGTTCTTC	CATSAADSNEQFF
15	.	TRBV18	TRBJ1-4	.	TGTGCCAGCTCAAAACAACCTGCAACTAATGAAAAACTGTTTTTT	CASSKQPATNEKLFF
17	.	TRBV7-2	TRBJ1-6	TRBD1	TGTGCCAGCAGCTTAAGAGGGGGCAGCTCCTATAATTCACCCCTCCACTTT	CASSLRGGSSYNSPLHF
13	.	TRBV10-3	TRBJ1-2	.	TGTGCCACCGGGGGACACGCTAACTATGGCGACACCTTC	CATGGHANYGDTF
13	many	TRBV20-1	TRBJ2-3	TRBD2	TGCAGTGCTAGGGAGCGGGGATACAATACGCAGTATTTT	CSARERGYNTQYF
17	few	TRBV18	TRBJ2-3	TRBD2	TGTGCCAGCTCACCACTTCCAGGGCTAGCGGGCACAGATACGCAGTATTTT	CASSPLPGLAGTDTQYF
13	few	TRBV10-3	TRBJ2-7	.	TGTGCCATCACCCCGGGGCTAGTCTACGAGCAGTACTTC	CAITPGLVYEQYF
15	many	TRBV5-1	TRBJ2-3	.	TGCGCCAGCAGCTTGTTGGGGGGGGCCACAGATACGCAGTATTTT	CASSLLGGATDTQYF
14	.	TRBV2	TRBJ2-6	.	TGTGCCAGCGATGAAGACTCTGGGGCCAACGTCCTGACTTTC	CASDEDSGANVLTF
16	.	TRBV11-2	TRBJ2-4	TRBD1	TGTGCCAGCAGCTTGGGACAGGGTTTAGCCAAAAACATTCAGTACTTC	CASSLGQGLAKNIQYF
14	many	TRBV20-1	TRBJ1-5	.	TGCAGTGCCTCAACCCGGCGGAGCAATCAGCCCCAGCATTTT	CSASTRRSNQPQHF
17	.	TRBV20-1	TRBJ2-2	TRBD2	TGCAGTGCTAGAAGTCGGGGTGGGCTAGCGGTGGCCGGGGAGCTGTTTTTT	CSARSRGGLAVAGELFF
13	.	TRBV29-1	TRBJ1-1	TRBD1	TGCAGCGTTGCTGGACAGGGAAACACTGAAGCTTTCTTT	CSVAGQGNTEAFF
14	.	TRBV6-5	TRBJ1-2	TRBD1	TGTGCCAGCAGTTACCCGGGACAGCTAGATGGCTACACCTTC	CASSYPGQLDGYTF
15	many	TRBV4-1	TRBJ1-6	.	TGCGCCAGCAGCCAACCATCTGGAGGGAATTCACCCCTCCACTTT	CASSQPSGGNSPLHF
13	many	TRBV6-5	TRBJ2-5	.	TGTGCCAGCAGTTACCTGACAGCGGAGACCCAGTACTTC	CASSYLTAETQYF
14	few	TRBV5-4	TRBJ1-1	TRBD1	TGTGCCAGCAGCTCGGGACAGCAAGCCACTGAAGCTTTCTTT	CASSSGQQATEAFF
14	few	TRBV7-2	TRBJ2-1	.	TGTGCCAGCAGCCTAAGGGTCCAGGGGCATGAGCAGTTCTTC	CASSLRVQGHEQFF
12	many	TRBV4-2	TRBJ2-1	.	TGTGCCAGCAGCCAGACCTACAATGAGCAGTTCTTC	CASSQTYNEQFF
17	many	TRBV28	TRBJ1-4	TRBD1	TGTGCCAGCACTTCCGAATCTAATACAGGGGTGGTACTAAAACTGTTTTTT	CASTSESNTGVVLKLFF
14	many	TRBV6-6	TRBJ2-7	.	TGTGCCAGCAGTAACGGGGGTGCTACCTACGAGCAGTACTTC	CASSNGGATYEQYF
14	.	TRBV5-1	TRBJ2-7	.	TGCGCCAGCAGCTTTTCAGACCCCACCTACGAGCAGTACTTC	CASSFSDPTYEQYF
17	few	TRBV20-1	TRBJ2-3	TRBD2	TGCAGTGCTAGAGATCCCCGCGGAGCGGGGAGCACAGATACGCAGTATTTT	CSARDPRGAGSTDTQYF
13	.	TRBV29-1	TRBJ2-7	TRBD1	TGCAGCGCCTCGTCGGGACAGTCCTACGAGCAGTACTTC	CSASSGQSYEQYF
13	many	TRBV6-2/TRBV6-3	TRBJ2-3	.	TGTGCCACCGGGGATGGAAACACAGATACGCAGTATTTT	CATGDGNTDTQYF
16	many	TRBV7-9	TRBJ2-7	.	TGTGCCAGCAGCTGGTTTCGAACAGTTACCCCCTACGAGCAGTACTTC	CASSWFRTVTPYEQYF
13	.	TRBV28	TRBJ1-3	.	TGTGCCAGCAGTCCTGGGAGTGGAAACACCATATATTTT	CASSPGSGNTIYF
14	many	TRBV21-1	TRBJ1-1	.	TGTGCCAGCAGCAAAGGGCCGGGACAGGAGGAAGCTTTCTTT	CASSKGPGQEEAFF
13	.	TRBV7-8	TRBJ2-7	.	TGTGCCACCGATAAATGGGGTACAGGCGAGCAGTACTTC	CATDKWGTGEQYF
15	few	TRBV6-2/TRBV6-3	TRBJ2-7	.	TGTGCCAGCAGTTACCGGGACATTCCCCCCTACGAGCAGTACTTC	CASSYRDIPPYEQYF
16	many	TRBV14	TRBJ2-7	.	TGTGCCAGCAGCCGAGACTGGACGGCGAGCTCCTACGAGCAGTACTTC	CASSRDWTASSYEQYF
15	few	TRBV10-3	TRBJ2-7	TRBD1	TGTGCCATCAGTGAGAGGGACAGGGCCCACGACGAGCAGTACTTC	CAISERDRAHDEQYF
15	many	TRBV18	TRBJ2-1	.	TGTGCCAGCTCACCCCCGGGACCCGTGAACAATGAGCAGTTCTTC	CASSPPGPVNNEQFF
12	many	TRBV7-2	TRBJ1-5	.	TGTGCCAGCAGCTTATATGGCGAACCCCAGCATTTT	CASSLYGEPQHF
14	few	TRBV5-1	TRBJ2-7	TRBD2	TGCGCCAGCAGGGGACTAGCGGGGGTAGGGGAGCAGTACTTC	CASRGLAGVGEQYF
16	many	TRBV4-2	TRBJ1-4	.	TGTGCCAGCAGCCAAGATGGACAATCACCTAATGAAAAACTGTTTTTT	CASSQDGQSPNEKLFF
15	few	TRBV11-3	TRBJ2-7	TRBD1	TGTGCCAGCAGCCTGGGACAGGGGTACTCCTACGAGCAGTACTTC	CASSLGQGYSYEQYF
12	many	TRBV5-1	TRBJ1-2	.	TGCGCCAGCAGCTTGGATGGGGGAGGCTACACCTTC	CASSLDGGGYTF
17	.	TRBV7-6	TRBJ2-3	.	TGTGCCAGCAGCTTAGAGCCGCGGACAGTGTCGGTAGATACGCAGTATTTT	CASSLEPRTVSVDTQYF
15	many	TRBV28	TRBJ2-3	TRBD2	TGTGCCAGCAGTTTGGCAGCGGGGGGGACAGATACGCAGTATTTT	CASSLAAGGTDTQYF
14	few	TRBV7-2	TRBJ1-2	.	TGTGCCAGCAGCTTTGACGGGGGAAGCTATGGCTACACCTTC	CASSFDGGSYGYTF
12	.	TRBV4-2	TRBJ1-1	TRBD1	TGTGCCAGCAGCCCAGGGGGGCTGGAAGCTTTCTTT	CASSPGGLEAFF
14	.	TRBV19	TRBJ2-2	.	TGTGCCAGTAGTAGGACGACGAACACCGGGGAGCTGTTTTTT	CASSRTTNTGELFF
15	few	TRBV6-1	TRBJ2-7	TRBD1	TGTGCCAGCAGTGAGCTGGGGACAGGGAGGAACGAGCAGTACTTC	CASSELGTGRNEQYF
14	.	TRBV6-5	TRBJ2-4	.	TGTGCCAGCAGTTACTCCGAAGAAGGAAACATTCAGTACTTC	CASSYSEEGNIQYF
15	.	TRBV25-1	TRBJ2-5	TRBD1	TGTGCCAGCAGTGCTCACCCAGGGGGCCAAGAGACCCAGTACTTC	CASSAHPGGQETQYF
15	few	TRBV5-1	TRBJ1-6	TRBD1	TGCGCCAGCAGCCTTGGTACAGGGGCGAATTCACCCCTCCACTTT	CASSLGTGANSPLHF
14	many	TRBV2	TRBJ2-3	TRBD2	TGTGCCAGCAGTGGTCTAGCGGGGTTATATACGCAGTATTTT	CASSGLAGLYTQYF
14	many	TRBV12-3/TRBV12-4	TRBJ1-1	.	TGTGCCAGCACCCAGGGAGGGGCGAACACTGAAGCTTTCTTT	CASTQGGANTEAFF
14	.	TRBV2	TRBJ2-2	TRBD1	TGTGTCAGCGCAAAGGGACAGGGGTACGGGGAGCTGTTTTTT	CVSAKGQGYGELFF
16	.	TRBV6-1	TRBJ1-1	.	TGTGCCAGCATACTACAGGGAATTGGTTGGGGCACTGAAGCTTTCTTT	CASILQGIGWGTEAFF
16	.	TRBV6-5	TRBJ2-1	TRBD2	TGTGCCAGCAGCCCTATTGAAGCGGGGGGGTGGAATGAGCAGTTCTTC	CASSPIEAGGWNEQFF
14	many	TRBV10-3	TRBJ2-7	TRBD1	TGTGCCACGGGGACCGGACAGGGGGCTTACGAGCAGTACTTC	CATGTGQGAYEQYF